The next 10 T cell receptor beta chains were all read from a single sample in a study of Ad26.COV2.S vaccination and SARS-CoV-2 variants. As for treatment: around 19 received Ad26.COV2.S at low or high dose, single or two shots; a few received placebo; per-sample allocation not given. Collection of the samples took place on day 63 after the first injection of vaccine or placebo. Using immunoSEQ multiplex PCR, the repertoire was profiled, and TCRdb retains in-frame clones only, with some absent. The repertoire holds some 400,000 clones, with around nine tenths as singletons. This sample comprised peripheral blood, obtained in a trial of Ad26.COV2.S vaccine versus placebo. These receptors were taken from a person between 18 and 60 years old who received the Ad26.COV2.S COVID-19 vaccine or a placebo.

This chain joins TRBV9 and TRBJ2-3; 11 bases match TRBD1. Germline V gives CDR1 SGDLS, CDR2 YYNGEE. The CDR3 covers 16 residues. V shed 3 bases and J 1 base; nucleotides not matched to a gene: 4. The CDR3 DNA is TGTGCCAGCAGCGGGGACAGGGGGGGCGGCACAGATACGCAGTATTTT. Translating it yields CASSGDRGGGTDTQYF.

V gene TRBV18 combines with J gene TRBJ2-3; D not certain. The CDR3 covers 14 residues. Trimming took off 0 bases at V and 6 bases at J, with 10 bases between the two ends. Germline V CDR1 and CDR2: KGHSH, LQKENI. This CDR3 is CASSPPQLRDTQYF. The CDR3 DNA sequence: TGTGCCAGCTCACCACCGCAACTGAGGGATACGCAGTATTTT.

The chain is built from TRBV3-1 (or the pseudogene TRBV3-2) and TRBJ2-7, with 12 positions matching TRBD2. From germline, CDR1 is LGHDT and CDR2 YNNKEL (reference sequence). Losses at the gene ends were 4 bases for V and 2 bases for J; bases not matched to a gene: 3. The CDR3 is made up of 15 amino acids. The CDR3 region is CASSLGTSGPYEQYF. CDR3 DNA: TGTGCCAGCAGCCTCGGGACTAGCGGGCCCTACGAGCAGTACTTC.

DNA of the CDR3: TGTGCCAGCAGTGAAGCGTCACAGTACTATGGCTACACCTTC. Its translation is CASSEASQYYGYTF. V usage is TRBV6-1 and J usage is TRBJ1-2, with D unclear. Per the germline V gene, CDR1 is MNHNS and CDR2 is SASEGT. CDR3 size: 14 residues. The V gene lost 0 bases and the J gene lost 3 bases, with 8 bases spanning the gap.

This chain connects TRBV7-9 to TRBJ2-1; TRBD2 matches 8 bases. V gave up 7 bases and J gave up 8 bases; unmatched junction bases: 13. This CDR3 comprises 15 residues. Germline V gene sequence: CDR1 SEHNR, CDR2 FQNEAQ (reference sequence). CDR3 nucleotides: TGTGCCAGCAAAGATCCGGGACTAGGAGTCTATGAGCAGTTCTTC. It codes for CASKDPGLGVYEQFF.

V gene TRBV5-1 combines with J gene TRBJ2-7; 7 bases agree with TRBD1. The ends lost 5 bases at V and 3 bases at J; junction bases unmatched: 11. CDR1 is SGHRS, CDR2 YFSETQ, per germline. CDR3 size: 15 residues. Here the CDR3 DNA reads TGCGCCAGCAGTCCTGGACAGGTGACAATCTACGAGCAGTACTTC. Protein sequence: CASSPGQVTIYEQYF.

As DNA, the CDR3 is TGTGCCAGCAGCTTAGTAGGGTATGGCTACACCTTC. This sequence encodes CASSLVGYGYTF. The chain joins TRBV11-3 to TRBJ1-2; D not resolved. CDR1 is SGHNT and CDR2 is YENEEA in the germline V gene. The CDR3 sequence is 12 residues long. V gave up 1 base and J gave up 5 bases, with 5 bases separating them.

V is TRBV19 and J is TRBJ2-5, with 7 bases identical to TRBD2. This CDR3 is 14 amino acids long. J lost 3 bases, V lost 3 bases, and 4 bases had no gene match. CDR1 is LNHDA, CDR2 SQIVND, per germline (reference sequence). CDR3 sequence (DNA): TGTGCCAGTAGTATCTCCGGGGGGAAAGAGACCCAGTACTTC. Amino acid sequence: CASSISGGKETQYF.

The rearrangement uses TRBV7-9 and TRBJ2-7; 7 bases fit TRBD2. This CDR3 is 14 amino acids long. The V gene's germline CDR1 is SEHNR and CDR2 FQNEAQ (reference sequence). J lost 5 bases, V lost 5 bases, and 9 bases had no gene match. CDR3 DNA sequence: TGTGCCAGCAGCGCGGGCGGGGAGGGCCACGAGCAGTACTTC. Protein product: CASSAGGEGHEQYF.

This sequence joins TRBV28 and TRBJ2-3; 11 bases line up with TRBD2. Germline V gene data show CDR1 as MDHEN and CDR2 as SYDVKM. The CDR3 sequence is 18 residues long. V trimming: 5 bases; J trimming: 0 bases; junction bases outside the gene matches: 10. Written as DNA, the CDR3 is TGTGCCAGCAGTCCAGCGGCGGGGACTAGCGGTAGCACAGATACGCAGTATTTT. Translation: CASSPAAGTSGSTDTQYF.